This T cell receptor (beta chain) was identified during a study of blood T cell repertoires in COVID-19. About the research overall: The United States, Italy and Spain provided the acute and convalescent COVID-19 samples.

All enrollees were about 18 to 100 years old and from approximately 25 US areas. Participant reports of clinical history set cohort assignment. This CDR3 has 15 amino acids. CDR1 and CDR2 (germline): MGHRA, YSYEKL. Trimming cost V 1 base and J 2 bases, with 12 bases left between them. The data were produced by immunoSEQ multiplex PCR, yet TCRdb's version contains in-frame clones alone and is incomplete. The sample holds approximately 250,000 clones; 75% to 90% are singletons and the top ten take about 4%. The sequence was collected from a woman between 25 and 40 years old with acute COVID-19. The chain carries TRBV4-1 and TRBJ2-7; weak D call: TRBD2 (7 bases). The sequencing sample was made of PBMCs or T cells enriched from blood (not recorded which). The DNA for the CDR3 is TGCGCCAGCAGCCAAGTGGGGGGGCGGGCCTACGAGCAGTACTTC. Translated, it gives CASSQVGGRAYEQYF.